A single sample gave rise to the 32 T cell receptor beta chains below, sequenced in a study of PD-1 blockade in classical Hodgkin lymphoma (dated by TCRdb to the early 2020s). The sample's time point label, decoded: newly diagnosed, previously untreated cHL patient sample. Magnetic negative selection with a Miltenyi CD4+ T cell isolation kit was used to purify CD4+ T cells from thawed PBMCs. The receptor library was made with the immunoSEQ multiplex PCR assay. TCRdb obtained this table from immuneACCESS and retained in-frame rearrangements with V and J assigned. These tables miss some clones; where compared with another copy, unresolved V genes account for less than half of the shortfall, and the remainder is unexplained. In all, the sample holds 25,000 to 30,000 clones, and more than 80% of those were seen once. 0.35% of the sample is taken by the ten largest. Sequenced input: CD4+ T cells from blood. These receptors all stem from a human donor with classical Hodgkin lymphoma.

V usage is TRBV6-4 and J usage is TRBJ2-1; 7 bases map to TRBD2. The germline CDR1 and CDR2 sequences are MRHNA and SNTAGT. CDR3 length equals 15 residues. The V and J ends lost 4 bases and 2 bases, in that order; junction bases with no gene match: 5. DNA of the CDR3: TGTGCCAGCAGTGCCGGGGGGAGGGCCTACAATGAGCAGTTCTTC. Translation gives CASSAGGRAYNEQFF.

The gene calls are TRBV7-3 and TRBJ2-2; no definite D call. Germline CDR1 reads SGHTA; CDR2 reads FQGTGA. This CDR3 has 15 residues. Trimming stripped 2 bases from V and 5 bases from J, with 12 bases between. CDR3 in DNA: TGTGCCAGCAGCTTAGCCCGCGAAAGGACCGGGGAGCTGTTTTTT. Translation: CASSLARERTGELFF. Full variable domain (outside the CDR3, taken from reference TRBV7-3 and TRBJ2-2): GAGVSQTPSNKVTEKGKYVELRCDPISGHTALYWYRQSLGQGPEFLIYFQGTGAADDSGLPNDRFFAVRPEGSVSTLKIQRTERGDSAVYLCASSLARERTGELFFGEGSRLTVL.

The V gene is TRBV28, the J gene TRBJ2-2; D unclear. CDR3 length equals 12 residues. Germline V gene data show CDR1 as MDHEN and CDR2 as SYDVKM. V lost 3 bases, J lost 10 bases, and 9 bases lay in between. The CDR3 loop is CASSLGPLELFF. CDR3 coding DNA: TGTGCCAGCAGTTTGGGCCCTCTGGAGCTGTTTTTT.

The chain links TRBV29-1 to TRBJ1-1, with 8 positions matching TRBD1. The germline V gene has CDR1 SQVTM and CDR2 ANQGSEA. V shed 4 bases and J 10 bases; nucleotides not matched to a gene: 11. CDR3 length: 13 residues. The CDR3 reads CSVVGPLTGGAFF. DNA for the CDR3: TGCAGCGTTGTGGGACCCTTAACAGGGGGAGCTTTCTTT.

The CDR3 DNA reads TGCGCCAGCAGCTTGGGACTAGCGGGAGTTGACCAAGAGACCCAGTACTTC. Translated: CASSLGLAGVDQETQYF. The rearrangement links TRBV5-1 to TRBJ2-5; 12 bases fit TRBD2. The CDR3 totals 17 residues. The V gene end was trimmed by 0 bases and the J gene end by 0 bases; junction bases not matched to a gene: 3. The germline V gene encodes CDR1 SGHRS and CDR2 YFSETQ.

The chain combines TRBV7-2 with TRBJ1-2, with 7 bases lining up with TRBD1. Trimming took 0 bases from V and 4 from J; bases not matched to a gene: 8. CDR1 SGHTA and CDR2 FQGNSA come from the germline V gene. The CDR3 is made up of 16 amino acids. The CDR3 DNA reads TGTGCCAGCAGCTTAGCCCCCGGGACAGACTTCTATGGCTACACCTTC. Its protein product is CASSLAPGTDFYGYTF. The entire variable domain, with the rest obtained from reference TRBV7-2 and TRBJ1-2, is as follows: GAGVSQSPSNKVTEKGKDVELRCDPISGHTALYWYRQSLGQGLEFLIYFQGNSAPDKSGLPSDRFSAERTGGSVSTLTIQRTQQEDSAVYLCASSLAPGTDFYGYTFGSGTRLTVV.

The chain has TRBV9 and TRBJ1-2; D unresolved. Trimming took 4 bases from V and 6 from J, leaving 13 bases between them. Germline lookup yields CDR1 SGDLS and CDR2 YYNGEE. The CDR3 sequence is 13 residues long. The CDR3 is CASSPPSMHGYTF. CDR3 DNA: TGTGCCAGCAGCCCGCCCTCGATGCATGGCTACACCTTC.

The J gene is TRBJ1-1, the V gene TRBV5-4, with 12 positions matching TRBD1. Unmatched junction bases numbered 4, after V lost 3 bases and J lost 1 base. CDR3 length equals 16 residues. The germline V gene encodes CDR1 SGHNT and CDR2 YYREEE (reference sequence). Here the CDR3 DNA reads TGTGCCAGCAGCTGGGGACAGGGGGCCGCGAACACTGAAGCTTTCTTT. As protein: CASSWGQGAANTEAFF.

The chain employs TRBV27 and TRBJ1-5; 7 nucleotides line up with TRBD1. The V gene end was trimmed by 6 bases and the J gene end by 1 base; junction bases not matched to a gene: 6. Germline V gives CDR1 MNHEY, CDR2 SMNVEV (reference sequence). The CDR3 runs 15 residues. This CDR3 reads CASRQQGMSNQPQHF. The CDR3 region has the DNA TGTGCCAGCAGACAACAGGGGATGAGCAATCAGCCCCAGCATTTT.

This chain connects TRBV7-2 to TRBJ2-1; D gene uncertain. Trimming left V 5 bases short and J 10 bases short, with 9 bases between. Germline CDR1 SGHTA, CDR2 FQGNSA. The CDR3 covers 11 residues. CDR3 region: CASSHSGEQFF. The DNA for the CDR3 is TGTGCCAGCAGCCACTCTGGGGAGCAGTTCTTC.

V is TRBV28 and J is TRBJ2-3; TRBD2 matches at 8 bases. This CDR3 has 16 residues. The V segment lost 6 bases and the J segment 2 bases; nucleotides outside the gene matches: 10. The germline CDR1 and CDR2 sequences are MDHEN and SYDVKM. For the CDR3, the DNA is TGTGCCAGCAGATTGGTCAGCGGGAGACTCACAGATACGCAGTATTTT. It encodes CASRLVSGRLTDTQYF.

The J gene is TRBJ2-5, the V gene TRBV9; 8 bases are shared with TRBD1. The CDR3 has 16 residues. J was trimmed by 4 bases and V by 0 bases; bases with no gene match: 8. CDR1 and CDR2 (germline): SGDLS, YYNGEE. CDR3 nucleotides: TGTGCCAGCAGCGTAGCTCCTAGGACAGGGACAGAGACCCAGTACTTC. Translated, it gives CASSVAPRTGTETQYF.

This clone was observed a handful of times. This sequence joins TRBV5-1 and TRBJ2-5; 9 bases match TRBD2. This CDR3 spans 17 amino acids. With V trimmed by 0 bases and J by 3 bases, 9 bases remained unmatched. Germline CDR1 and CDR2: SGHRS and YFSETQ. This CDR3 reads CASSLASTSGYKETQYF. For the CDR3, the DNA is TGCGCCAGCAGCTTGGCCTCGACTAGCGGCTACAAAGAGACCCAGTACTTC.

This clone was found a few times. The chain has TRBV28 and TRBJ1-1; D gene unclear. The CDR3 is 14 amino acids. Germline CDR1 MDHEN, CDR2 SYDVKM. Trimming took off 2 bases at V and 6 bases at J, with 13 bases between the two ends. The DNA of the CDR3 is TGTGCCAGCAGTTTAAGGGCAGGACGCTCTGAAGCTTTCTTT. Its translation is CASSLRAGRSEAFF. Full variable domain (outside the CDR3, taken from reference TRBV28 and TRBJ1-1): DVKVTQSSRYLVKRTGEKVFLECVQDMDHENMFWYRQDPGLGLRLIYFSYDVKMKEKGDIPEGYSVSREKKERFSLILESASTNQTSMYLCASSLRAGRSEAFFGQGTRLTVV.

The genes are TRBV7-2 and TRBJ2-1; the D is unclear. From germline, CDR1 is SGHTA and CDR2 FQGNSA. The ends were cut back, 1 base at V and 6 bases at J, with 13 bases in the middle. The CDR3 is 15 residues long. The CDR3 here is CASSLEGTLLNEQFF. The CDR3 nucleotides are TGTGCCAGCAGCTTAGAAGGTACTCTTCTCAATGAGCAGTTCTTC. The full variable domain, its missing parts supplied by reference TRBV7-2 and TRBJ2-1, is GAGVSQSPSNKVTEKGKDVELRCDPISGHTALYWYRQSLGQGLEFLIYFQGNSAPDKSGLPSDRFSAERTGGSVSTLTIQRTQQEDSAVYLCASSLEGTLLNEQFFGPGTRLTVL.

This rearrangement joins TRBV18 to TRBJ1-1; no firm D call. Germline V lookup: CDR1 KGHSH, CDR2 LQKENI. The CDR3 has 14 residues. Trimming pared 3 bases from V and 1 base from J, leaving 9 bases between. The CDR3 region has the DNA TGTGCCAGCTCACCCGGGCACAAGAACACTGAAGCTTTCTTT. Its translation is CASSPGHKNTEAFF.

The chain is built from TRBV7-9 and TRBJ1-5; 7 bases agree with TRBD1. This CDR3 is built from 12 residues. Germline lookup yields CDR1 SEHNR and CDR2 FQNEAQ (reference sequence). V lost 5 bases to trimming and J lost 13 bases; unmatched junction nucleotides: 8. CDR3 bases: TGTGCCAGCAGCGTTCAGGGGGAGGAGCAGCATTTT. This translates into CASSVQGEEQHF.

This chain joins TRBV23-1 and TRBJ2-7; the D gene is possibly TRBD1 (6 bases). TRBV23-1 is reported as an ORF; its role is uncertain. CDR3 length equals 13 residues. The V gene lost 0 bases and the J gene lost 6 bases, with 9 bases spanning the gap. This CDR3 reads CASSQSRGGEQYF. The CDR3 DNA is TGCGCCAGCAGTCAATCTCGAGGGGGCGAGCAGTACTTC.

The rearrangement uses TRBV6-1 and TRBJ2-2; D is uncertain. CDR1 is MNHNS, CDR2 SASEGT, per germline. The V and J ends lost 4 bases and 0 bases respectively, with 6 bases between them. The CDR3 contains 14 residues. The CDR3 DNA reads TGTGCCAGCAGTGCCCCCGCGAACACCGGGGAGCTGTTTTTT. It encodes CASSAPANTGELFF.

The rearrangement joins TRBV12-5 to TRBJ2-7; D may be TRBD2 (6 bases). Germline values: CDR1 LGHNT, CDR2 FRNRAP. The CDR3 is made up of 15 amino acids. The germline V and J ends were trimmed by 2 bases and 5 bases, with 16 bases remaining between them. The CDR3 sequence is CASGLRGEDNDEQYF. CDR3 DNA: TGTGCTAGTGGTTTGAGAGGGGAGGATAATGACGAGCAGTACTTC.

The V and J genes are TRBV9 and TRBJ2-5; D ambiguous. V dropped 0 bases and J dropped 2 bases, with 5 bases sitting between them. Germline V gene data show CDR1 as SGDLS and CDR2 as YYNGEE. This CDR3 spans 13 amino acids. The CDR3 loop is CASSVGRQETQYF. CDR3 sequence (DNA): TGTGCCAGCAGCGTAGGCCGGCAAGAGACCCAGTACTTC.

This CDR3 reads CASSQRGGETQYF. The CDR3 DNA follows: TGTGCCAGCAGCCAGCGAGGTGGCGAGACCCAGTACTTC. The chain couples TRBV5-4 to TRBJ2-5; D is unresolved. The V end lost 4 bases, the J end lost 5 bases, and 12 bases lay between the germline ends. Looked up from germline, CDR1 is SGHNT and CDR2 is YYREEE (reference sequence). There are 13 residues in the CDR3.

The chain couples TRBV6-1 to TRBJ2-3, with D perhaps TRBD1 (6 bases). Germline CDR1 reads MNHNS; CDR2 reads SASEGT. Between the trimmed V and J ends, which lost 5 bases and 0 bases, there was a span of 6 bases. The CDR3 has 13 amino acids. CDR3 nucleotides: TGTGCCAGCAGTAGGGGGAGCACAGATACGCAGTATTTT. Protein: CASSRGSTDTQYF.

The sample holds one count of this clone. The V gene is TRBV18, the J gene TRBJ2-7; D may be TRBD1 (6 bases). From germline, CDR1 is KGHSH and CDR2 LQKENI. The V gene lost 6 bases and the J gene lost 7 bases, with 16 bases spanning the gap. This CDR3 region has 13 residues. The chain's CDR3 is CASSPDAGDEQYF. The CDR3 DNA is TGTGCCAGCTCCCCCGACGCAGGGGATGAGCAGTACTTC.

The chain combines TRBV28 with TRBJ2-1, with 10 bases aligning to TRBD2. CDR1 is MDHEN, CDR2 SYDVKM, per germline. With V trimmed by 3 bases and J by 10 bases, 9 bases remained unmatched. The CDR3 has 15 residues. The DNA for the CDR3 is TGTGCCAGCAGTTTCCAGCGGGAGGGCCTCAGAGAGCAGTTCTTC. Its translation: CASSFQREGLREQFF. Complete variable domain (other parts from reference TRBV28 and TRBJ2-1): DVKVTQSSRYLVKRTGEKVFLECVQDMDHENMFWYRQDPGLGLRLIYFSYDVKMKEKGDIPEGYSVSREKKERFSLILESASTNQTSMYLCASSFQREGLREQFFGPGTRLTVL.

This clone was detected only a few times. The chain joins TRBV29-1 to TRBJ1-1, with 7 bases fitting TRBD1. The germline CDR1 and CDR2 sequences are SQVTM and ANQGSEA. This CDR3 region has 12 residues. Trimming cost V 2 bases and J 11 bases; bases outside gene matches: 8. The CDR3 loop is CSVERQGTNAFF. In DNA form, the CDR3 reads TGCAGCGTTGAACGACAGGGCACAAATGCTTTCTTT. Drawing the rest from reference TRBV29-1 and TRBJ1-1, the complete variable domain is SAVISQKPSRDICQRGTSLTIQCQVDSQVTMMFWYRQQPGQSLTLIATANQGSEATYESGFVIDKFPISRPNLTFSTLTVSNMSPEDSSIYLCSVERQGTNAFFGQGTRLTVV.

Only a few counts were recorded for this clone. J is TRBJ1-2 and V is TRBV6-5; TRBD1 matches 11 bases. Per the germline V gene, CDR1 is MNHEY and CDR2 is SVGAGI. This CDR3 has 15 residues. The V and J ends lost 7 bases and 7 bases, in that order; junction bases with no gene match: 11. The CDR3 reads CASIQDRGRFSGYTF. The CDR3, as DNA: TGTGCCAGCATCCAGGACAGGGGGCGATTCTCTGGCTACACCTTC.

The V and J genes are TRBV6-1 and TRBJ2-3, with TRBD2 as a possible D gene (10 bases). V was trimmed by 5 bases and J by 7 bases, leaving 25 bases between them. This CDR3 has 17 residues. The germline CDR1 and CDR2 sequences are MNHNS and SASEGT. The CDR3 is CASSKGQGPSGSYTQYF. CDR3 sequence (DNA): TGTGCCAGCAGTAAAGGACAGGGGCCTAGCGGGAGTTATACGCAGTATTTT.

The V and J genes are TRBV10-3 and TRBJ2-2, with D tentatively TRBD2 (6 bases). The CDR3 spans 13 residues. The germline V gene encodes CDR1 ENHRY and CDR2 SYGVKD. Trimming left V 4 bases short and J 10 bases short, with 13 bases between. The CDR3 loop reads CAISATSLVELFF. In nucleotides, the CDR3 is TGTGCCATCAGTGCGACTAGTTTAGTGGAGCTGTTTTTT.

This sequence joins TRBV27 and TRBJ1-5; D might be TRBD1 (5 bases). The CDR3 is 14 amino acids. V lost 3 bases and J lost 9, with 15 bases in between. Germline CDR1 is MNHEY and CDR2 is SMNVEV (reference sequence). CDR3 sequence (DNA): TGTGCCAGCAGTTTCATCAGGGAGACGGGGCCCCAGCATTTT. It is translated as CASSFIRETGPQHF.

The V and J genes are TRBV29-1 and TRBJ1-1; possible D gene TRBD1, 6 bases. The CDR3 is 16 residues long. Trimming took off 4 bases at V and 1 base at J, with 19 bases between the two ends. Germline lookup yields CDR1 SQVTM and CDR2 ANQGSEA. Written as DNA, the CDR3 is TGCAGCGTTGGAGGCGTCAGGGGAGGGTGGAACACTGAAGCTTTCTTT. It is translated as CSVGGVRGGWNTEAFF.

The CDR3 DNA follows: TGTGCCAGCAGCTTGGGGCAGGTGGCTTTCTTT. Encoded protein: CASSLGQVAFF. The rearrangement joins TRBV5-6 to TRBJ1-1; D uncertain. V lost 0 bases and J 11 bases, leaving 8 bases between the germline ends. The CDR3 spans 11 residues. Germline loops: CDR1 SGHDT, CDR2 YYEEEE. Drawing the rest from reference TRBV5-6 and TRBJ1-1, the complete variable domain is DAGVTQSPTHLIKTRGQQVTLRCSPKSGHDTVSWYQQALGQGPQFIFQYYEEEERQRGNFPDRFSGHQFPNYSSELNVNALLLGDSALYLCASSLGQVAFFGQGTRLTVV.